This T cell receptor (beta chain) was obtained from a study of cytomegalovirus exposure and HLA in healthy donors. General observations from the study: Within a later analysis, the majority of CMV-associated TCR beta chains appeared HLA-restricted. Common viral pathogens (according to a later analysis) appeared linked to several of the most significant clusters.

The PCR was carried out with 60 Vbeta primers and 13 Jbeta primers. The protocol was immunoSEQ multiplex PCR, while the TCRdb copy is restricted to in-frame clones and leaves out a portion. The table shows 150,000 to 190,000 clones, with around 79% occurring only once. Details on this clone: The antigen is not known.

V gave up 0 bases and J gave up 1 base; unmatched junction bases: 6. CDR3 size: 16 residues. Germline CDR1 is SGDLS and CDR2 is YYNGEE. V and J are TRBV9 and TRBJ2-5; 7 bases line up with TRBD2. The material sequenced was PBMCs. This receptor was taken from a man aged 18 to 30 in good health and CMV-seronegative. The CDR3 spells CASSVAVGGSQETQYF. CDR3 sequence (DNA): TGTGCCAGCAGCGTAGCTGTGGGGGGGTCCCAAGAGACCCAGTACTTC.